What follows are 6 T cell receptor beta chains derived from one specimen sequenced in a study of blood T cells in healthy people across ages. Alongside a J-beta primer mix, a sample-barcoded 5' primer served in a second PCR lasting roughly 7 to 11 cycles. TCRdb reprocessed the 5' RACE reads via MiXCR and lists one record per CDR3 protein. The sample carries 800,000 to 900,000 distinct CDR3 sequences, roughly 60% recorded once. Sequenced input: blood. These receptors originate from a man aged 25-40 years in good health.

CDR3 amino acids: CAKRGNEEKLFF. DNA for the CDR3: TGTGCCAAGAGGGGCAACGAGGAAAAACTGTTTTTT. V usage is TRBV2 and J usage is TRBJ1-4; D is possibly TRBD1 (5 bases). Germline V gives CDR1 SNHLY, CDR2 FYNNEI. V lost 10 bases and J 8 bases, leaving 14 bases between the germline ends. CDR3 length: 12 amino acids.

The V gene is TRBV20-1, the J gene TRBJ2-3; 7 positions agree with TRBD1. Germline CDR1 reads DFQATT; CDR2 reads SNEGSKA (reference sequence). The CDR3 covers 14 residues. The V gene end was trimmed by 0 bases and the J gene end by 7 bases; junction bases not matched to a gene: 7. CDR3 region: CSARDVDRVNTQYF. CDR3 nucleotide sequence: TGCAGTGCTAGAGATGTAGACAGGGTAAATACGCAGTATTTT.

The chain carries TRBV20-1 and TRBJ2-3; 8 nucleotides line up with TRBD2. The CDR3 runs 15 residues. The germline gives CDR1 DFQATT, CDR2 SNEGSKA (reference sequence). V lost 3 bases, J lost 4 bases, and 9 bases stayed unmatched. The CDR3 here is CSASGSGGRSDTQYF. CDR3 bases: TGCAGTGCTAGTGGGAGCGGGGGCCGGTCAGATACGCAGTATTTT.

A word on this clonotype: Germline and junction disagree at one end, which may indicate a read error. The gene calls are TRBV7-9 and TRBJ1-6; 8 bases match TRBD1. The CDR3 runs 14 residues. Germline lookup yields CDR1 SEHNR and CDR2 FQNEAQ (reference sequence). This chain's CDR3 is CVSSFGQGGSPLHF. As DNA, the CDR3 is TGTGTCAGCAGCTTTGGACAGGGAGGTTCACCCCTCCACTTT.

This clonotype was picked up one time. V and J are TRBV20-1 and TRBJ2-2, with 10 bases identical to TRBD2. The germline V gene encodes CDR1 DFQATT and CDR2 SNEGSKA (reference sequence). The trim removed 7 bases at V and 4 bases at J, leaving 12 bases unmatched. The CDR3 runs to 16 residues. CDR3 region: CSVRSSGGPSTGELFF. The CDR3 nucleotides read TGCAGTGTTCGAAGTAGCGGGGGGCCGAGCACCGGGGAGCTGTTTTTT.

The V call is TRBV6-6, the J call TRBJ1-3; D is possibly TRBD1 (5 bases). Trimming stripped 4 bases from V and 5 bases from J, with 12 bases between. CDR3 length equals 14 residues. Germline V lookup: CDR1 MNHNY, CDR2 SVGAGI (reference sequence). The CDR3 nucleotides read TGTGCCAGCAGTTCTGCGGGGGGGAGAAACACCATATATTTT. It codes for CASSSAGGRNTIYF.